The 20 T cell receptor beta chains below all came from one sample that was sequenced in a study of T-cell memory formation after mild COVID-19. Each CDR3 protein is one row after TCRdb ran MiXCR on the 5' RACE reads. Seen here are 360,000 or so distinct CDR3 sequences, 25% to 30% observed once, and the top ten hold roughly 13%. The sequenced sample consisted of PBMCs or a T cell subset sorted from them (not recorded which). These receptors were obtained from an adult woman who had mild COVID-19 (a few samples of this study predate the infection). Cell type and time point are not known.

The rearrangement uses TRBV12-3 or TRBV12-4 and TRBJ2-3; D gene uncertain. The CDR3 totals 11 residues. Trimming removed 6 bases at V and 6 bases at J, with 7 bases between. The CDR3 protein is CASREVDTQYF. In DNA form, the CDR3 reads TGTGCCAGCAGAGAAGTGGATACGCAGTATTTT.

This sequence joins TRBV9 and TRBJ2-7; 8 bases map to TRBD2. Trimming removed 4 bases from V and 2 bases from J; junction bases left unmatched: 8. Germline values: CDR1 SGDLS, CDR2 YYNGEE. The CDR3 has 15 residues. The CDR3 protein is CASSPSGGQAYEQYF. DNA of the CDR3: TGTGCCAGCAGCCCAAGCGGGGGACAAGCCTACGAGCAGTACTTC.

The chain carries TRBV7-6 and TRBJ2-3, with 9 bases aligning to TRBD2. Unmatched junction bases numbered 9, after V lost 5 bases and J lost 0 bases. The CDR3 has 17 amino acids. Germline V gene sequence: CDR1 SGHVS, CDR2 FNYEAQ. This chain's CDR3 is CASSPWASGVSTDTQYF. In DNA, the CDR3 is TGTGCCAGCAGCCCGTGGGCTAGCGGGGTTAGCACAGATACGCAGTATTTT.

In its sample, this clonotype was seen many times. This rearrangement joins TRBV15 to TRBJ2-1; a possible D gene is TRBD2 (5 bases). V lost 0 bases, J lost 7 bases, and 10 bases lay in between. The germline gives CDR1 LNHNV, CDR2 YYDKDF (reference sequence). This CDR3 spans 14 amino acids. The CDR3 DNA is TGTGCCACCAGCAGAGATCGGGGTGGAAATGAGCAGTTCTTC. Protein: CATSRDRGGNEQFF.

This sequence joins TRBV7-8 and TRBJ2-1; the match to TRBD2 covers 10 bases. V trimming: 5 bases; J trimming: 2 bases; junction bases outside the gene matches: 6. This CDR3 is 16 amino acids long. CDR1 is SGHVS, CDR2 FQNEAQ, per germline. The CDR3: CASSGGLADTYNEQFF. CDR3 DNA: TGTGCCAGCAGCGGAGGACTAGCGGACACCTACAATGAGCAGTTCTTC.

The chain couples TRBV12-3 or TRBV12-4 to TRBJ2-1; possibly TRBD2 for D (5 bases). The CDR3 runs 16 residues. Trimming cost V 3 bases and J 0 bases, with 12 bases left between them. CDR3 sequence (DNA): TGTGCCAGCAGTTTCGAGACGGGAAGCTCCTACAATGAGCAGTTCTTC. Translating it yields CASSFETGSSYNEQFF.

The chain uses TRBV5-1 and TRBJ2-5, with TRBD1 matching 7 bases. The CDR3 consists of 16 residues. The J segment lost 1 base and the V segment lost 0 bases, leaving 6 bases of the junction unmatched. The V gene's germline CDR1 is SGHRS and CDR2 YFSETQ. The CDR3 DNA follows: TGCGCCAGCAGCTTGGAGGGGACAGCTACCCAAGAGACCCAGTACTTC. Translated, it gives CASSLEGTATQETQYF.

The chain carries TRBV7-9 and TRBJ2-3, with TRBD1 matching over 11 bases. The J call may be faulty, since TRBJ1-1 better matches the DNA end. The CDR3 consists of 15 residues. Germline V CDR1 and CDR2: SEHNR, FQNEAQ (reference sequence). The CDR3 loop is CASRQRDRGDTEAFF. CDR3 nucleotide sequence: TGTGCCAGCAGACAGCGGGACAGGGGGGACACTGAAGCTTTCTTT.

V gene TRBV3-1 combines with J gene TRBJ1-2, with a possible D match to TRBD1 (5 bases). V lost 4 bases, J lost 1 base, and 13 bases lay in between. This CDR3 is built from 15 residues. CDR1 LGHDT and CDR2 YNNKEL come from the germline V gene (reference sequence). The CDR3 protein is CASSPGGGDNYGYTF. In nucleotides, the CDR3 is TGTGCCAGCAGCCCCGGCGGGGGAGATAACTATGGCTACACCTTC.

This clonotype was counted between two and nine times. The chain has TRBV9 and TRBJ1-4; D gene unclear. The CDR3 covers 16 residues. CDR1 and CDR2 from the germline V gene are SGDLS and YYNGEE. V was trimmed by 4 bases and J by 7 bases, leaving 20 bases between them. The CDR3 sequence is CASSPRFTQLGEKLFF. DNA of the CDR3: TGTGCCAGCAGCCCCCGTTTTACCCAACTGGGTGAAAAACTGTTTTTT.

The chain is built from TRBV24-1 and TRBJ1-1; D is undetermined. Germline V CDR1 and CDR2: KGHDR, SFDVKD. This CDR3 has 14 amino acids. Trimming removed 9 bases at V and 1 base at J, with 14 bases between. The CDR3 loop is CATASGGQNTEAFF. The CDR3 region has the DNA TGTGCCACCGCAAGCGGCGGGCAGAACACTGAAGCTTTCTTT.

The genes are TRBV18 and TRBJ1-2, with a weak D call TRBD1 (6 bases). The CDR3 is 17 residues long. Germline values: CDR1 KGHSH, CDR2 LQKENI. With 1 base removed from V and 5 bases from J, the gap between germline ends came to 20 bases. The DNA for the CDR3 is TGTGCCAGCTCACCACGGTGGACAGACGATAAGCCTTATGGCTACACCTTC. As protein: CASSPRWTDDKPYGYTF.

The table lists this clonotype with a few counts. This rearrangement joins TRBV7-6 to TRBJ2-3, with 7 bases lining up with TRBD2. Trimming took 8 bases from V and 4 from J; bases not matched to a gene: 21. Looked up from germline, CDR1 is SGHVS and CDR2 is FNYEAQ. This CDR3 has 18 amino acids. The chain's CDR3 is CASSAVLRDYPWPDTQYF. In DNA form, the CDR3 reads TGTGCCAGCTCTGCCGTACTCCGGGACTACCCGTGGCCAGATACGCAGTATTTT.

This clonotype turned up a few times. The rearrangement uses TRBV29-1 and TRBJ1-1; TRBD1 matches at 9 bases. The V gene end was trimmed by 5 bases and the J gene end by 5 bases; junction bases not matched to a gene: 6. Looked up from germline, CDR1 is SQVTM and CDR2 is ANQGSEA. CDR3 length: 13 residues. CDR3 protein: CSVSRTGETEAFF. CDR3 DNA sequence: TGCAGCGTTTCCAGGACAGGGGAGACTGAAGCTTTCTTT.

The rearrangement uses TRBV11-2 and TRBJ2-7, with 9 bases fitting TRBD1. J was trimmed by 3 bases and V by 5 bases; bases with no gene match: 8. There are 15 residues in the CDR3. Germline V CDR1 and CDR2: SGHAT, FQNNGV. The CDR3 DNA follows: TGTGCCAGCAGCCGAGGGACAGGGATCATCTACGAGCAGTACTTC. Translated: CASSRGTGIIYEQYF. Filled out from reference TRBV11-2 and TRBJ2-7, the complete variable domain reads EAGVAQSPRYKIIEKRQSVAFWCNPISGHATLYWYQQILGQGPKLLIQFQNNGVVDDSQLPKDRFSAERLKGVDSTLKIQPAKLEDSAVYLCASSRGTGIIYEQYFGPGTRLTVT.

CDR3 in DNA: TGCAGCGTTGAAACACGCTATGGCTACACCTTC. It yields the protein CSVETRYGYTF. The chain recombines TRBV29-1 with TRBJ1-2; D ambiguous. The CDR3 loop spans 11 amino acids. CDR1 and CDR2 (germline): SQVTM, ANQGSEA. V dropped 2 bases and J dropped 4 bases, with 5 bases sitting between them.

This CDR3 is CSAPAGLGVNTGELFF. CDR3 DNA sequence: TGCAGCGCACCGGCGGGGCTAGGGGTGAACACCGGGGAGCTGTTTTTT. The chain joins TRBV29-1 to TRBJ2-2; tentatively, D is TRBD2 (6 bases). The V gene's germline CDR1 is SQVTM and CDR2 ANQGSEA. V was pared by 7 bases and J by 1 base, with 19 bases between. The CDR3 consists of 16 residues.

This chain uses TRBV7-9 with TRBJ1-1; D might be TRBD1 (6 bases). The CDR3 extends over 13 amino acids. Trimming removed 1 base from V and 10 bases from J, with 13 bases in between. Germline loops: CDR1 SEHNR, CDR2 FQNEAQ (reference sequence). CDR3 DNA: TGTGCCAGCAGCTTAGGGGGGCCCGCCGGAGCTTTCTTT. Translated, it gives CASSLGGPAGAFF.

V is TRBV7-2 and J is TRBJ2-1; D is unclear. The CDR3 covers 14 residues. Germline V CDR1 and CDR2: SGHTA, FQGNSA. V was shortened by 4 bases and J by 5 bases, with 12 bases between the two germline ends. This chain's CDR3 is CASSSSMGHNEQFF. DNA of the CDR3: TGTGCCAGCAGCTCATCGATGGGCCACAATGAGCAGTTCTTC. Full variable domain (rest looked up from reference TRBV7-2 and TRBJ2-1): GAGVSQSPSNKVTEKGKDVELRCDPISGHTALYWYRQSLGQGLEFLIYFQGNSAPDKSGLPSDRFSAERTGGSVSTLTIQRTQQEDSAVYLCASSSSMGHNEQFFGPGTRLTVL.

J is TRBJ1-1 and V is TRBV6-5; possible D gene TRBD1, 5 bases. Germline loops: CDR1 MNHEY, CDR2 SVGAGI. Trimming shortened V by 2 bases and J by 5 bases, and 6 bases separated the two germline ends. The CDR3 has 12 amino acids. The CDR3 loop is CASSYGGTEAFF. CDR3 sequence (DNA): TGTGCCAGCAGTTACGGGGGAACTGAAGCTTTCTTT.